The next 17 T cell receptor beta chains were all read from a single sample in a study of cytomegalovirus exposure and HLA in healthy donors. PCR involved 60 Vbeta and 13 Jbeta primers. Clones were sequenced by immunoSEQ multiplex PCR, and TCRdb holds only the in-frame ones, with some missing. This sample's clone table lists 150,000 or so clones. The sample consisted of PBMCs. The receptors here all came from a woman between 45 and 65 years old in good health and CMV-seronegative.

The chain employs TRBV9 and TRBJ2-3, with 9 bases aligning to TRBD2. The CDR3 runs to 15 residues. Trimming took 6 bases from V and 0 from J; bases not matched to a gene: 5. The germline V gene has CDR1 SGDLS and CDR2 YYNGEE. Written as DNA, the CDR3 is TGTGCCAGCAACAAGGCGGGGGGGAGCACAGATACGCAGTATTTT. Its translation: CASNKAGGSTDTQYF.

This chain uses TRBV19 with TRBJ2-7; TRBD1 matches 8 bases. From germline, CDR1 is LNHDA and CDR2 SQIVND (reference sequence). CDR3 length: 16 residues. The junction had 14 bases not matched to a gene; V was cut back by 4 bases and J by 6 bases. In DNA, the CDR3 is TGTGCCAGTAGTAGGGACAGGTCCCACCGAGGGGGCGAGCAGTACTTC. It specifies CASSRDRSHRGGEQYF.

This sequence joins TRBV19 and TRBJ1-2, with D unclear. From germline, CDR1 is LNHDA and CDR2 SQIVND (reference sequence). The CDR3 sequence is 13 residues long. Deletions cut 7 bases from V and 1 base from J, with 10 bases between. The chain's CDR3 is CASTPSLNYGYTF. The CDR3 nucleotides read TGTGCCAGTACCCCCTCCCTTAACTATGGCTACACCTTC.

The V gene is TRBV6-1, the J gene TRBJ1-1; 7 positions match TRBD1. The CDR3 has 15 amino acids. Germline loops: CDR1 MNHNS, CDR2 SASEGT. V shed 6 bases and J 0 bases; nucleotides not matched to a gene: 7. The CDR3: CASRVRTGMNTEAFF. CDR3 DNA: TGTGCCAGCAGGGTCCGGACAGGTATGAACACTGAAGCTTTCTTT.

The chain uses TRBV5-1 and TRBJ2-3, with D maybe TRBD2 (6 bases). Trimming pared 5 bases from V and 2 bases from J, leaving 12 bases between. The CDR3 length is 14 residues. CDR1 is SGHRS, CDR2 YFSETQ, per germline. The CDR3 is CASRVAEPTDTQYF. The CDR3 DNA reads as TGCGCCAGCAGGGTAGCGGAACCCACAGATACGCAGTATTTT.

The genes are TRBV18 and TRBJ1-4, with D possibly being TRBD1 (5 bases). This CDR3 comprises 14 residues. Germline V CDR1 and CDR2: KGHSH, LQKENI. Between the trimmed V and J ends, which lost 3 bases and 0 bases, there was a span of 5 bases. CDR3 bases: TGTGCCAGCTCACCGACAGCAACTAATGAAAAACTGTTTTTT. Its translation is CASSPTATNEKLFF.

CDR3 in amino acids: CSGDTDTEAFF. The DNA for the CDR3 is TGCAGTGGTGACACCGACACTGAAGCTTTCTTT. V gene TRBV20-1 combines with J gene TRBJ1-1; D remains ambiguous. V was clipped by 7 bases and J by 3 bases, with 9 bases between them. Germline V lookup: CDR1 DFQATT, CDR2 SNEGSKA (reference sequence). The CDR3 length is 11 residues.

V and J are TRBV2 and TRBJ2-7; D may be TRBD1 (5 bases). The CDR3 is made up of 12 amino acids. Trimming removed 4 bases at V and 3 bases at J, with 7 bases between. Germline lookup yields CDR1 SNHLY and CDR2 FYNNEI. The CDR3 region is CASSADIYEQYF. The CDR3 DNA follows: TGTGCCAGCAGTGCGGACATCTACGAGCAGTACTTC.

V is TRBV15 and J is TRBJ2-4, with D uncertain. V was trimmed by 0 bases and J by 9 bases, leaving 15 bases between them. Germline V gene lookup returns CDR1 LNHNV and CDR2 YYDKDF (reference sequence). This CDR3 is 15 amino acids long. CDR3 loop: CATSRDRVSLSIQYF. In DNA, the CDR3 is TGTGCCACCAGCAGAGATCGGGTTAGCCTTTCCATTCAGTACTTC.

The chain employs TRBV7-8 and TRBJ2-2, with 9 bases aligning to TRBD1. Trimming cost V 4 bases and J 4 bases; bases outside gene matches: 4. CDR3 length: 15 residues. Germline CDR1 is SGHVS and CDR2 is FQNEAQ. The CDR3 reads CASSYRDRATGELFF. CDR3 nucleotide sequence: TGTGCCAGCAGCTACAGGGACAGGGCCACCGGGGAGCTGTTTTTT.

The chain uses TRBV2 and TRBJ2-2; 7 bases map to TRBD2. Trimming took 5 bases from V and 5 from J; bases not matched to a gene: 11. CDR1 and CDR2 (germline): SNHLY, FYNNEI. The CDR3 has 16 amino acids. The CDR3 here is CASSLFGGRGTGELFF. The DNA for the CDR3 is TGTGCCAGCAGTCTATTCGGGGGGAGAGGTACCGGGGAGCTGTTTTTT.

This chain links TRBV12-5 with TRBJ2-1; 11 bases align to TRBD1. Germline V lookup: CDR1 LGHNT, CDR2 FRNRAP. The CDR3 length is 15 residues. Trimming removed 3 bases from V and 8 bases from J; junction bases left unmatched: 6. This chain's CDR3 is CASGFGDRGLDEQFF. The CDR3 bases are TGTGCTAGTGGTTTCGGGGACAGGGGGTTAGATGAGCAGTTCTTC.

The genes are TRBV12-5 and TRBJ2-2, with D uncertain. CDR1 LGHNT and CDR2 FRNRAP come from the germline V gene. CDR3 length: 13 residues. V lost 4 bases and J 3 bases, leaving 6 bases between the germline ends. The CDR3 here is CASGSEYTGELFF. Here the CDR3 DNA reads TGTGCTAGTGGTTCGGAGTACACCGGGGAGCTGTTTTTT.

The chain combines TRBV6-1 with TRBJ1-4; unclear D gene. The CDR3 consists of 13 residues. V shed 7 bases and J shed 8 bases, with 14 bases lying between them. Germline CDR1 and CDR2: MNHNS and SASEGT. CDR3 sequence reads: CASTSPGGEKLFF. The DNA of the CDR3 is TGTGCCAGCACCTCCCCAGGAGGGGAAAAACTGTTTTTT.

The chain carries TRBV7-2 and TRBJ1-1; D gene ambiguous. The CDR3 runs to 14 residues. CDR1 is SGHTA, CDR2 FQGNSA, per germline. V dropped 3 bases and J dropped 6 bases, with 14 bases sitting between them. The CDR3 sequence: CASSFDRVSSEAFF. The DNA of the CDR3 is TGTGCCAGCAGCTTTGACCGGGTCTCTTCTGAAGCTTTCTTT.

The rearrangement uses TRBV30 and TRBJ1-2; TRBD1 is a possible D gene (6 bases). CDR1 and CDR2 (germline): GTSNPN, SVGIG (reference sequence). V lost 3 bases, J lost 5 bases, and 13 bases lay in between. The CDR3 runs 13 residues. CDR3 nucleotides: TGTGCCTGGAGCGCTGGGACACAGTATGGCTACACCTTC. Protein product: CAWSAGTQYGYTF.

Note on this clone: Its ends do not fully match the called genes, so a read error is possible. This chain uses TRBV2 with TRBJ2-3; the match to TRBD2 covers 13 bases. Germline assignment: CDR1 SNHLY and CDR2 FYNNEI. The CDR3 covers 17 residues. CDR3 sequence reads: CAGSLRTSGGRTDTQYF. In nucleotides, the CDR3 is TGTGCCGGCAGTCTACGGACTAGCGGGGGCCGCACAGATACGCAGTATTTT.